This TCR beta chain was profiled in a study of blood T cells in healthy people across ages. Then a second PCR, running about 6 to 11 cycles, was carried out with a sample-barcoded 5' primer and a J-beta primer mix. In TCRdb, the 5' RACE reads were re-called with MiXCR into one record per CDR3 protein. The repertoire consists of some 760,000 distinct CDR3 sequences, with around 25% occurring once and the leading ten covering under 9.5%. This CDR3 contains 13 residues. V lost 3 bases to trimming and J lost 8 bases; unmatched junction nucleotides: 5. Per germline, CDR1 SNHLY and CDR2 FYNNEI. The same sample was also studied in work on T cells of mothers and their children.

The chain joins TRBV2 to TRBJ2-7; 9 bases agree with TRBD2. The receptor was isolated from a boy aged 5-17 years in good health. Material: blood. Here the CDR3 reads CASSESGTSKQYF. DNA for the CDR3: TGTGCCAGCAGTGAGTCCGGGACTAGCAAGCAGTACTTC.